A selection of T cell receptor beta chains follows, all from one sample in a study of cytomegalovirus exposure and HLA in healthy donors. Data came from immunoSEQ multiplex PCR; TCRdb stores just in-frame clones and leaves some out. The data show about 93,000 clones, just under 80% seen once. The specimen sequenced was PBMCs. Every receptor here comes from a woman aged 40 to 49 in good health and CMV-seronegative. The CDR3 runs from the conserved cysteine through the conserved F or W. A D gene is named only where the DNA matches it firmly. The size of a clone is reported for some rows only, either as once, few or many, or as a class for expanded clones.

CDR3 protein,CDR3 DNA,J gene,V gene,clone size,D gene
CASSLVQGGPETQYF,TGCGCCAGCAGCTTGGTCCAGGGAGGTCCGGAGACCCAGTACTTC,TRBJ2-5,TRBV5-1,NA,NA
CASSSLDRAAGNEQFF,TGTGCCAGCAGCTCCTTGGACAGGGCGGCTGGCAATGAGCAGTTCTTC,TRBJ2-1,TRBV7-2,NA,TRBD1
CATSRDLSVANVLTF,TGTGCCACCAGCAGAGATCTTTCGGTGGCCAACGTCCTGACTTTC,TRBJ2-6,TRBV15,NA,NA
CASRPTGVPTLAGAFF,TGTGCCAGCAGACCAACAGGGGTTCCAACCCTCGCCGGGGCTTTCTTT,TRBJ1-1,TRBV27,NA,TRBD1
CASSHREAYTF,TGTGCCAGCAGCCACCGGGAGGCCTACACCTTC,TRBJ1-2,TRBV14,NA,NA
CSVAFGGTNTEAFF,TGCAGCGTTGCCTTCGGGGGAACCAACACTGAAGCTTTCTTT,TRBJ1-1,TRBV29-1,NA,NA
CASSSRTSGSSYNEQFF,TGTGCCAGCAGCTCGAGGACTAGCGGGAGCTCCTACAATGAGCAGTTCTTC,TRBJ2-1,TRBV7-8,NA,TRBD2
CASSPGFSGNTIYF,TGCGCCAGCAGCCCAGGCTTCTCTGGAAACACCATATATTTT,TRBJ1-3,TRBV5-1,once,NA
CASSTRLAGGNEQYF,TGTGCCAGCAGTACTCGACTAGCGGGAGGTAACGAGCAGTACTTC,TRBJ2-7,TRBV6-5,many,TRBD2
CASRARDEAWSGELFF,TGTGCCAGCAGGGCCAGGGATGAGGCGTGGTCCGGGGAGCTGTTTTTT,TRBJ2-2,TRBV21-1,once,NA
CASSLEWQGINIQYF,TGCGCCAGCAGCTTGGAGTGGCAGGGGATAAACATTCAGTACTTC,TRBJ2-4,TRBV5-1,NA,NA